These T cell receptor beta chains were read from a single sample in a study of blood T cell repertoires in COVID-19. This table comes from immunoSEQ multiplex PCR, and its TCRdb copy is limited to in-frame clones, with some not included. The data show roughly 100,000 clones, approximately 80% seen once. Sequencing was done on a sample of peripheral blood. These receptors came from a woman aged 55-70 years with acute or convalescent COVID-19. Each CDR3 is given with its conserved first and last residue. A D gene is named only where the DNA matches it firmly.

D: -
V: TRBV11-2
CDR3: CASSPLVSTDTQYF

D: -
V: TRBV12-3/TRBV12-4
CDR3: CASTPMNTGELFF

D: -
V: TRBV28
CDR3: CASSLTFSSYNEQFF

D: TRBD1
V: TRBV28
CDR3: CASTLPGQGGTEAFF

D: -
V: TRBV20-1
CDR3: CSASTGPNEKLFF

D: TRBD1
V: TRBV18
CDR3: CASSRQGAVEGNQPQHF

D: -
V: TRBV5-1
CDR3: CASSLVVSASTDTQYF

D: TRBD1
V: TRBV2
CDR3: CASRDRGWMQYF

D: TRBD1
V: TRBV19
CDR3: CASKVAGGNEQFF

D: -
V: TRBV5-4
CDR3: CASSLVGTYSGNTIYF

D: -
V: TRBV3-1/TRBV3-2
CDR3: CASSQRNSGQPQHF

D: -
V: TRBV5-1
CDR3: CASSLAGEGQPQHF

D: TRBD1
V: TRBV5-4
CDR3: CASSSRGNYGYTF

D: -
V: TRBV7-2
CDR3: CASSSDHRLDSGYTF

D: TRBD1
V: TRBV10-3
CDR3: CAITQDRSNTEAFF

D: TRBD1
V: TRBV29-1
CDR3: CSVEDRVGRNYGYTF

D: -
V: TRBV7-7
CDR3: CASSSKKDITGNEPQHF

D: TRBD1
V: TRBV7-3
CDR3: CASSPGQGKYTGELFF

D: TRBD2
V: TRBV5-1
CDR3: CASSGTSGMSNEQFF

D: TRBD1
V: TRBV19
CDR3: CATWDSYNQPQHF

D: TRBD1
V: TRBV5-1
CDR3: CASSLEGQGEAFF

D: TRBD1
V: TRBV5-6
CDR3: CASSFSAQGVLEQYF